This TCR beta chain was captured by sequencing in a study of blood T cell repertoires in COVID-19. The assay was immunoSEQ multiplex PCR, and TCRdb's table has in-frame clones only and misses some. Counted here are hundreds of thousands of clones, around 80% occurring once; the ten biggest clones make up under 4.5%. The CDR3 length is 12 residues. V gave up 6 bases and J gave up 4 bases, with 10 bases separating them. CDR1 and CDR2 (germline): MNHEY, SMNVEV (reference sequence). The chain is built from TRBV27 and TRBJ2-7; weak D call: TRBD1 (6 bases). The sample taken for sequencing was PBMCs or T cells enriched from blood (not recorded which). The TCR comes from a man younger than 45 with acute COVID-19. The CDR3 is CASRSGVYEQYF. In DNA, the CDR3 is TGTGCCAGCAGGTCAGGGGTATACGAGCAGTACTTC.